The source of this TCR beta chain is a study of naive and memory T cell subsets. This clonotype rates as medium-sized. Four PCR rounds used nested alpha and beta constant region primers plus the SP2 primer. Reverse transcription of blood and skin TCR RNA was primed at alpha and beta constant regions. One entry per CDR3 protein results from TCRdb running MiXCR on the 5' RACE reads. Here the sample spans tens of thousands of distinct CDR3 sequences, 7.6% being singletons. An oligonucleotide containing a UMI was ligated to the 3' end of TCR cDNA. Unsorted total RNA, 1 to 1000 ng, was DNase treated before reverse transcription. The V gene lost 1 base and the J gene lost 5 bases, with 15 bases spanning the gap. The CDR3 has 15 amino acids. Looked up from germline, CDR1 is SGHKS and CDR2 is YYEKEE (reference sequence).

This rearrangement joins TRBV5-5 to TRBJ1-1; perhaps TRBD1 as D (6 bases). The sequence came from a female donor in good health. The CDR3 reads CASSLIGGIGTEAFF. For the CDR3, the DNA is TGTGCCAGCAGCTTGATCGGGGGCATAGGGACTGAAGCTTTCTTT.